Listed below are T cell receptor beta chains from one sample, sequenced in a study of shared clonotypes between healthy human individuals. Clones were read by immunoSEQ multiplex PCR, and TCRdb kept only the in-frame ones, dropping some. The data hold around 690,000 clones, with around 91% observed a single time. Sample: memory CD8+ T cells from PBMCs. All receptors come from a man between 18 and 35 years old in good health. Some clones in this sample may be carry-over from other donors' samples. The CDR3 runs from the conserved cysteine through the conserved F or W. D genes are given only for firm matches. The size field is filled for only some rows; it gives once, few, many or a size class.

j_gene: TRBJ2-7
abundance: NA
v_gene: TRBV7-9
d_gene: TRBD2
CDR3nt: TGTGCCAGCAGCGTCTCGGGGACTAGCTGGTACGAGCAGTACTTC
CDR3aa: CASSVSGTSWYEQYF

j_gene: TRBJ1-2
abundance: once
v_gene: TRBV18
d_gene: NA
CDR3nt: TGTGCCAGCTCACAACAGGATCGGGGAAAGCTTAGTGGCTACACCTTC
CDR3aa: CASSQQDRGKLSGYTF

j_gene: TRBJ2-1
abundance: NA
v_gene: TRBV27
d_gene: NA
CDR3nt: TGTGCCAGCAGTTTTATCGGGAGTGGTGGGAATGAGCAGTTCTTC
CDR3aa: CASSFIGSGGNEQFF

j_gene: TRBJ1-4
abundance: NA
v_gene: TRBV2
d_gene: TRBD1
CDR3nt: TGTGCCAGCAATCCTAGGACAGGGCCCATAACTAATGAAAAACTGTTTTTT
CDR3aa: CASNPRTGPITNEKLFF

j_gene: TRBJ2-7
abundance: NA
v_gene: TRBV5-1
d_gene: NA
CDR3nt: TGCGCCAGCAGCTTGTCGGGCAGGGCGAACTACGAGCAGTACTTC
CDR3aa: CASSLSGRANYEQYF

j_gene: TRBJ2-5
abundance: NA
v_gene: TRBV30
d_gene: NA
CDR3nt: TGTGCCTGGAGTGAATTTGTAGGGATCCCCGTGAGGGAGACCCAGTACTTC
CDR3aa: CAWSEFVGIPVRETQYF

j_gene: TRBJ2-1
abundance: NA
v_gene: TRBV28
d_gene: TRBD2
CDR3nt: TGTGCCAGCAGTTTTACCCGAACTAGCGGGAGGGCCTTGGACTACAATGAGCAGTTCTTC
CDR3aa: CASSFTRTSGRALDYNEQFF

j_gene: TRBJ2-7
abundance: once
v_gene: TRBV7-9
d_gene: NA
CDR3nt: TGTGCCAAGAGTCGCGGGGCCTCCTACGAGCAGTACTTC
CDR3aa: CAKSRGASYEQYF

j_gene: TRBJ2-3
abundance: NA
v_gene: TRBV28
d_gene: TRBD2
CDR3nt: TGTGCCAGCAGTTTAGCGGCGGGAGTTGCAGATACGCAGTATTTT
CDR3aa: CASSLAAGVADTQYF

j_gene: TRBJ2-7
abundance: NA
v_gene: TRBV7-9
d_gene: NA
CDR3nt: TGTGCCAGCAGCTCCGCCGGGACTGCTACCTACGAGCAGTACTTC
CDR3aa: CASSSAGTATYEQYF

j_gene: TRBJ2-7
abundance: once
v_gene: TRBV27
d_gene: TRBD2
CDR3nt: TGTGCCAGCAGTTTATCCAGACTAGCGGTGCCCTACGAGCAGTACTTC
CDR3aa: CASSLSRLAVPYEQYF

j_gene: TRBJ2-7
abundance: NA
v_gene: TRBV6-5
d_gene: NA
CDR3nt: TGTGCCAGCAGTGGCAACGATGTCTACGAGCAGTACTTC
CDR3aa: CASSGNDVYEQYF

j_gene: TRBJ2-2
abundance: NA
v_gene: TRBV27
d_gene: NA
CDR3nt: TGTGCCAGCAGTTTACGGGTGAACACCGGGGAGCTGTTTTTT
CDR3aa: CASSLRVNTGELFF

j_gene: TRBJ2-2
abundance: NA
v_gene: TRBV7-9
d_gene: NA
CDR3nt: TGTGCCAGCAGCCGCAGTACCGGGGAGCTGTTTTTT
CDR3aa: CASSRSTGELFF

j_gene: TRBJ1-1
abundance: NA
v_gene: TRBV4-1
d_gene: NA
CDR3nt: TGCGCCAGCAGCTCCCGTGGGGGGGGCACTGAAGCTTTCTTT
CDR3aa: CASSSRGGGTEAFF

j_gene: TRBJ2-3
abundance: NA
v_gene: TRBV7-9
d_gene: NA
CDR3nt: TGTGCCAGCAGCTTATTCGCGGTGGATACGCAGTATTTT
CDR3aa: CASSLFAVDTQYF

j_gene: TRBJ1-1
abundance: NA
v_gene: TRBV15
d_gene: TRBD1
CDR3nt: TGTGCCACCAGCAGAGATATATTTGGGGACAGTCTGAACACTGAAGCTTTCTTT
CDR3aa: CATSRDIFGDSLNTEAFF

j_gene: TRBJ1-2
abundance: once
v_gene: TRBV29-1
d_gene: NA
CDR3nt: TGCAGCGTTGTTCCGGGGGGCGCCGAAGCAATTTTTACCTATGGCTACACCTTC
CDR3aa: CSVVPGGAEAIFTYGYTF

j_gene: TRBJ2-7
abundance: NA
v_gene: TRBV28
d_gene: NA
CDR3nt: TGTGCCAGCAGGACAACAGGGTATAACTCCTACGAGCAGTACTTC
CDR3aa: CASRTTGYNSYEQYF

j_gene: TRBJ1-1
abundance: NA
v_gene: TRBV7-8
d_gene: NA
CDR3nt: TGTGCCAGCAGCCCAAAGGGACTTCCGTCGAACACTGAAGCTTTCTTT
CDR3aa: CASSPKGLPSNTEAFF

j_gene: TRBJ2-7
abundance: NA
v_gene: TRBV11-2
d_gene: TRBD1
CDR3nt: TGTGCCAGCAGCATCCGGGACAGGGTATACGAGCAGTACTTC
CDR3aa: CASSIRDRVYEQYF

j_gene: TRBJ2-7
abundance: NA
v_gene: TRBV29-1
d_gene: NA
CDR3nt: TGCAGCGTTGGATCCCGGTCGAGCTCCTACGAGCAGTACTTC
CDR3aa: CSVGSRSSSYEQYF

j_gene: TRBJ1-1
abundance: few
v_gene: TRBV9
d_gene: NA
CDR3nt: TGTGCCAGCAGCGTAGGGGGAGACACTGAAGCTTTCTTT
CDR3aa: CASSVGGDTEAFF

j_gene: TRBJ2-7
abundance: NA
v_gene: TRBV18
d_gene: TRBD1
CDR3nt: TGTGCCAGCTCACCACCTCACAGGGGGCCTTACGAGCAGTACTTC
CDR3aa: CASSPPHRGPYEQYF

j_gene: TRBJ1-5
abundance: NA
v_gene: TRBV2
d_gene: NA
CDR3nt: TGTGCCAGCGACTTACGGCAGGGAATCCGTCAGCCCCAGCATTTT
CDR3aa: CASDLRQGIRQPQHF

j_gene: TRBJ2-1
abundance: NA
v_gene: TRBV9
d_gene: TRBD2
CDR3nt: TGTGCCAGCAGCGGGACTAGCGGGACCAATGAGCAGTTCTTC
CDR3aa: CASSGTSGTNEQFF

j_gene: TRBJ2-7
abundance: NA
v_gene: TRBV5-1
d_gene: TRBD1
CDR3nt: TGCGCCAGCAGCTTGGTAGGGGGCAGCTACGAGCAGTACTTC
CDR3aa: CASSLVGGSYEQYF

j_gene: TRBJ2-5
abundance: NA
v_gene: TRBV25-1
d_gene: TRBD1
CDR3nt: TGTGCCAGCAGTGACAGGGGGCGCGGGGAGACCCAGTACTTC
CDR3aa: CASSDRGRGETQYF

j_gene: TRBJ2-1
abundance: NA
v_gene: TRBV15
d_gene: NA
CDR3nt: TGTGCCACCAGCAGAGGGGCGGGACCGGGGGAGAATGAGCAGTTCTTC
CDR3aa: CATSRGAGPGENEQFF

j_gene: TRBJ2-1
abundance: NA
v_gene: TRBV6-1
d_gene: NA
CDR3nt: TGTGCCAGCAGTGTACATGCGGGCTACAATGAGCAGTTCTTC
CDR3aa: CASSVHAGYNEQFF

j_gene: TRBJ2-7
abundance: NA
v_gene: TRBV13
d_gene: TRBD2
CDR3nt: TGTGCCAGCAGCTTCGGAGGGAGGGAACACTACGAGCAGTACTTC
CDR3aa: CASSFGGREHYEQYF

j_gene: TRBJ2-7
abundance: NA
v_gene: TRBV2
d_gene: NA
CDR3nt: TGTGCCAGCATTCGGGGCCCGAGAGACTCCTACGAGCAGTACTTC
CDR3aa: CASIRGPRDSYEQYF

j_gene: TRBJ2-3
abundance: NA
v_gene: TRBV27
d_gene: NA
CDR3nt: TGTGCCAGCAGCCTCAACCTCCGGCACCGCACAGATACGCAGTATTTT
CDR3aa: CASSLNLRHRTDTQYF

j_gene: TRBJ1-3
abundance: NA
v_gene: TRBV2
d_gene: NA
CDR3nt: TGTGCCAGCAGTGAAGGCTGGGTCAGTAACACCATATATTTT
CDR3aa: CASSEGWVSNTIYF

j_gene: TRBJ2-2
abundance: NA
v_gene: TRBV29-1
d_gene: TRBD2
CDR3nt: TGCAGCGTTGATTCGCCTAGCGGGACCGGGGAGCTGTTTTTT
CDR3aa: CSVDSPSGTGELFF

j_gene: TRBJ1-5
abundance: NA
v_gene: TRBV10-3
d_gene: TRBD1
CDR3nt: TGTGCCATCACCGAGGGGGACAGGGTGGGCAATCAGCCCCAGCATTTT
CDR3aa: CAITEGDRVGNQPQHF

j_gene: TRBJ1-4
abundance: NA
v_gene: TRBV6-1
d_gene: TRBD1
CDR3nt: TGTGCCACAAAACGTCAGGGGGCCTATGAAAAACTGTTTTTT
CDR3aa: CATKRQGAYEKLFF

j_gene: TRBJ1-4
abundance: NA
v_gene: TRBV7-9
d_gene: NA
CDR3nt: TGTGCCAGCAGAAACTCGTCCTGGAGGGACAATGAAAAACTGTTTTTT
CDR3aa: CASRNSSWRDNEKLFF

j_gene: TRBJ2-7
abundance: NA
v_gene: TRBV5-5
d_gene: NA
CDR3nt: TGTGCCAGCAGCTACAGACAGGCCTCCTACGAGCAGTACTTC
CDR3aa: CASSYRQASYEQYF

j_gene: TRBJ2-5
abundance: NA
v_gene: TRBV7-3
d_gene: NA
CDR3nt: TGTGCCAGCAGCTCGTACCGGGCTCCAGGGGAGACCCAGTACTTC
CDR3aa: CASSSYRAPGETQYF

j_gene: TRBJ2-5
abundance: NA
v_gene: TRBV7-2
d_gene: TRBD2
CDR3nt: TGTGCCAGCAGCTTTGGGACTAGCGATCTGGAGACCCAGTACTTC
CDR3aa: CASSFGTSDLETQYF

j_gene: TRBJ2-1
abundance: NA
v_gene: TRBV7-6
d_gene: TRBD1
CDR3nt: TGTGCCAGCAGCTTACCACAGGGGTCCGGATTGGGTGAGCAGTTCTTC
CDR3aa: CASSLPQGSGLGEQFF

j_gene: TRBJ1-5
abundance: few
v_gene: TRBV7-3
d_gene: NA
CDR3nt: TGTGCCAGCAGCCCTACAGGGTACGGAGAGCCCCAGCATTTT
CDR3aa: CASSPTGYGEPQHF

j_gene: TRBJ1-1
abundance: NA
v_gene: TRBV9
d_gene: NA
CDR3nt: TGTGCCAGCAGCGAATTACAGGGATCTCGAACTGAAGCTTTCTTT
CDR3aa: CASSELQGSRTEAFF

j_gene: TRBJ1-1
abundance: NA
v_gene: TRBV7-9
d_gene: NA
CDR3nt: TGTGCCAGCAGCTTAGTCTGGGATGAAGCTTTCTTT
CDR3aa: CASSLVWDEAFF

j_gene: TRBJ2-1
abundance: NA
v_gene: TRBV9
d_gene: NA
CDR3nt: TGTGCCAGCAGCCCTCCGTCGTTACACAATGAGCAGTTCTTC
CDR3aa: CASSPPSLHNEQFF

j_gene: TRBJ2-7
abundance: NA
v_gene: TRBV9
d_gene: TRBD2
CDR3nt: TGTGCCAGCAGCGGGGCTAGCGGGTACGAGCAGTACTTC
CDR3aa: CASSGASGYEQYF

j_gene: TRBJ2-3
abundance: NA
v_gene: TRBV9
d_gene: TRBD1
CDR3nt: TGTGCCAGCAGCGAATCCGGGACAGGGGGCAGCACAGATACGCAGTATTTT
CDR3aa: CASSESGTGGSTDTQYF

j_gene: TRBJ2-7
abundance: once
v_gene: TRBV11-2
d_gene: TRBD1
CDR3nt: TGTGCCAGCAGCTTTGACAGGGGCTCCTACGAGCAGTACTTC
CDR3aa: CASSFDRGSYEQYF

j_gene: TRBJ1-5
abundance: many
v_gene: TRBV30
d_gene: NA
CDR3nt: TGTGCCTGGAGTGCCGGAGGAGTGAGCAATCAGCCCCAGCATTTT
CDR3aa: CAWSAGGVSNQPQHF

j_gene: TRBJ2-1
abundance: NA
v_gene: TRBV13
d_gene: TRBD1
CDR3nt: TGTGCCAGCAGCTACCGGACAGGGGGCAGCGGTGCTTACAATGAGCAGTTCTTC
CDR3aa: CASSYRTGGSGAYNEQFF

j_gene: TRBJ2-7
abundance: NA
v_gene: TRBV7-6
d_gene: TRBD1
CDR3nt: TGTGCCAGCAGCTTAGGGACAGGGGTCAACGAGCAGTACTTC
CDR3aa: CASSLGTGVNEQYF

j_gene: TRBJ2-2
abundance: NA
v_gene: TRBV27
d_gene: TRBD2
CDR3nt: TGTGCCAGCAGTTTAGTAGCGGGAGGTCGGACCGGGGAGCTGTTTTTT
CDR3aa: CASSLVAGGRTGELFF

j_gene: TRBJ2-2
abundance: NA
v_gene: TRBV2
d_gene: TRBD1
CDR3nt: TGTGCCAGCAGTTTCGGACAGGGCGACGGGAGCGGCACCGGGGAGCTGTTTTTT
CDR3aa: CASSFGQGDGSGTGELFF

j_gene: TRBJ2-5
abundance: NA
v_gene: TRBV10-3
d_gene: TRBD2
CDR3nt: TGTGCCATCAGTGAGAAGACTCCGGGACTAGCGGACCAAGAGACCCAGTACTTC
CDR3aa: CAISEKTPGLADQETQYF

j_gene: TRBJ2-5
abundance: NA
v_gene: TRBV11-2
d_gene: TRBD2
CDR3nt: TGTGCCAGCAGCTCTGTAGCGGGTGGTGGGGCCCAGTACTTC
CDR3aa: CASSSVAGGGAQYF

j_gene: TRBJ2-2
abundance: NA
v_gene: TRBV7-9
d_gene: NA
CDR3nt: TGTGCTGCCGAAGGGGATACCGGGGAGCTGTTTTTT
CDR3aa: CAAEGDTGELFF

j_gene: TRBJ2-2
abundance: NA
v_gene: TRBV28
d_gene: NA
CDR3nt: TGTGCCAGCACCCTGGGGGTCCGTCCCAGTTCCGGGGAGCTGTTTTTT
CDR3aa: CASTLGVRPSSGELFF

j_gene: TRBJ2-4
abundance: NA
v_gene: TRBV5-5
d_gene: NA
CDR3nt: TGTGCCAGCAGCTTCGGAGGCAGACGTGAAAACATTCAGTACTTC
CDR3aa: CASSFGGRRENIQYF